This is a list of T cell receptor beta chains from one sample in a study of T cell changes during pregnancy in multiple sclerosis. The repertoire was sequenced with immunoSEQ multiplex PCR; TCRdb's copy has only in-frame clones and lacks some. This sample carries roughly 60,000 clones, roughly 89% of them seen once, and the ten largest clones take 1.4%. The sequencing used peripheral blood, collected in the second trimester of pregnancy. Receptor source: a female donor with multiple sclerosis, enrolled in a pregnancy study. Each CDR3 is given without its conserved first and last residue. The order of the fields is V gene, J gene, CDR3 protein.

V: TRBV7-2; J: TRBJ2-1; CDR3: ASSLVYGGSYNEQF
V: TRBV2; J: TRBJ1-5; CDR3: ASSRRENQPQH
V: TRBV4-2; J: TRBJ1-4; CDR3: ASSQDGARGDEKLF
V: TRBV5-4; J: TRBJ2-7; CDR3: ASSLAGQGAREQY
V: TRBV28; J: TRBJ2-3; CDR3: ASSPGQGLPDTQY
V: TRBV5-4; J: TRBJ2-2; CDR3: ASSLVELAGELF
V: TRBV28; J: TRBJ1-3; CDR3: ASSIDPSSGNTIY
V: TRBV5-4; J: TRBJ2-3; CDR3: ASSTRLAGLADTQY
V: TRBV30; J: TRBJ1-5; CDR3: AWKGQGIQPQH
V: TRBV7-2; J: TRBJ2-5; CDR3: ASSPSWETQY
V: TRBV5-1; J: TRBJ2-5; CDR3: ASSLGTSQETQY
V: TRBV5-6; J: TRBJ2-7; CDR3: ASSTSGSLSEQY
V: TRBV28; J: TRBJ2-3; CDR3: ASSGPIRLSTDTQY
V: TRBV4-2; J: TRBJ2-4; CDR3: ASSQDPGGEKNIQY
V: TRBV6-5; J: TRBJ2-7; CDR3: ASRRGRVSYEQY
V: TRBV28; J: TRBJ2-7; CDR3: ASSFRRGEQY
V: TRBV18; J: TRBJ1-5; CDR3: ASSLTGGQGNQPQH
V: TRBV9; J: TRBJ2-3; CDR3: ASSVDRGRSTDTQY
V: TRBV29-1; J: TRBJ2-3; CDR3: SVESLEGLAGGPRSGTQY
V: TRBV7-3; J: TRBJ2-3; CDR3: ASSLTGLAGAGDTQY
V: TRBV2; J: TRBJ2-7; CDR3: ASSAVPGLAYEQY
V: TRBV14; J: TRBJ1-1; CDR3: ASSQGNMNTEAF
V: TRBV28; J: TRBJ2-3; CDR3: ASSLIGTGVTDTQY
V: TRBV7-2; J: TRBJ1-2; CDR3: ASSRAPGQGFYYGYT
V: TRBV5-1; J: TRBJ1-4; CDR3: ASSSQPEQGAREKLF
V: TRBV7-9; J: TRBJ2-5; CDR3: ASSLGGVQETQY
V: TRBV4-3; J: TRBJ2-5; CDR3: ASSQDFEETQY
V: TRBV2; J: TRBJ2-7; CDR3: ASSEVGTQYEQY
V: TRBV27; J: TRBJ2-7; CDR3: ASSRGQGSYEQY
V: TRBV2; J: TRBJ2-7; CDR3: ASSDGRHEQY
V: TRBV4-3; J: TRBJ2-7; CDR3: ASSQDTVGSSRAEQY
V: TRBV5-1; J: TRBJ2-3; CDR3: ASSYTGTSGTDTQY
V: TRBV27; J: TRBJ2-2; CDR3: ASSYRTSGRARAGELF